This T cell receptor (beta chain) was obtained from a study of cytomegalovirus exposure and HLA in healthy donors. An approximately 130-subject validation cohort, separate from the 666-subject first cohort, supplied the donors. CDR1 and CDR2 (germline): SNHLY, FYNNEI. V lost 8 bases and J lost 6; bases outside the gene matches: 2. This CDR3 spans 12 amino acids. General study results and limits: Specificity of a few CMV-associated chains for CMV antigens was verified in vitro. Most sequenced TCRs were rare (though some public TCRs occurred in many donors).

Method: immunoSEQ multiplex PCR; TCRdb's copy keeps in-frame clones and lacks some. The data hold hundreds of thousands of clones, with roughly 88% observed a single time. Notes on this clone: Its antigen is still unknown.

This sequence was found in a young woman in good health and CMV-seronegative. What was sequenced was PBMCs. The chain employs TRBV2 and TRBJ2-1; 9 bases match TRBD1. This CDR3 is CASQDRGNEQFF. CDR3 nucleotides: TGTGCCAGCCAGGACAGGGGCAATGAGCAGTTCTTC.